The 3 T cell receptor beta chains presented below share a single source sample, sequenced in a study of blood T cells in healthy people across ages. Using a J-beta primer mix together with a sample-barcoded 5' primer, a second PCR was run for 7 to 11 cycles. A single record per CDR3 protein comes from TCRdb applying MiXCR to the 5' RACE reads. Among 1,300,000 or so distinct CDR3 sequences, 55% to 75% were seen once, and the ten largest hold 6.7%. Specimen: blood. The receptors originated from a man between 18 and 35 years old in good health.

The gene calls are TRBV10-3 and TRBJ2-4, with D perhaps matching TRBD2 (5 bases). The J call is doubtful: the DNA matches TRBJ2-7 better. This CDR3 region has 13 residues. Germline CDR1 is ENHRY and CDR2 is SYGVKD. The CDR3 loop is CAISEVLRDEQYF. The CDR3 coding sequence is TGTGCCATCAGTGAAGTCCTGAGGGACGAGCAGTACTTC.

The V gene is TRBV30, the J gene TRBJ2-7; D unclear. V was cut by 1 base and J by 2 bases, with 9 bases left in between. Germline CDR1 GTSNPN, CDR2 SVGIG (reference sequence). The CDR3 extends over 13 amino acids. The CDR3 nucleotides are TGTGCCTGGAGTGCCGGAGTGACCTACGAGCAGTACTTC. This gives the protein CAWSAGVTYEQYF.

This chain's CDR3 is CASSSPIRDNYGYTF. Here the CDR3 DNA reads TGTGCCAGCAGTTCCCCAATCAGGGATAACTATGGCTACACCTTC. J is TRBJ1-2 and V is TRBV12-3 or TRBV12-4, with D possibly TRBD1 on 5 matching bases. V was trimmed by 4 bases and J by 1 base, leaving 13 bases between them. This CDR3 is 15 amino acids long.